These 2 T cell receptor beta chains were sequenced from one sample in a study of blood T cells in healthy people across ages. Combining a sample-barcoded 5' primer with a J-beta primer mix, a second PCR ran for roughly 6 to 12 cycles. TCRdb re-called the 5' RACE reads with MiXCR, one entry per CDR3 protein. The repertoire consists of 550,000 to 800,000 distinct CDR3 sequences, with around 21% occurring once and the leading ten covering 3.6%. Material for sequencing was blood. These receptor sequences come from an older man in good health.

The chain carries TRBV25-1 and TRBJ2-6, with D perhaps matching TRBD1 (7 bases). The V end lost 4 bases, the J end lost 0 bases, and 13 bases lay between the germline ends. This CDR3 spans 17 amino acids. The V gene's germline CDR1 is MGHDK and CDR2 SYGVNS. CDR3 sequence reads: CASSAAGGSSGANVLTF. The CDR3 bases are TGTGCCAGCAGTGCCGCAGGGGGGAGCTCTGGGGCCAACGTCCTGACTTTC.

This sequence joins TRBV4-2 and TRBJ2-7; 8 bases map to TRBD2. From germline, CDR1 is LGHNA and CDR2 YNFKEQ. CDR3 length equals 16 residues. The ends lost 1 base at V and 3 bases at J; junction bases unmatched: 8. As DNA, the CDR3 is TGTGCCAGCAGCCAAGGCCCGGGAGGGGAAGGCTACGAGCAGTACTTC. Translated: CASSQGPGGEGYEQYF.